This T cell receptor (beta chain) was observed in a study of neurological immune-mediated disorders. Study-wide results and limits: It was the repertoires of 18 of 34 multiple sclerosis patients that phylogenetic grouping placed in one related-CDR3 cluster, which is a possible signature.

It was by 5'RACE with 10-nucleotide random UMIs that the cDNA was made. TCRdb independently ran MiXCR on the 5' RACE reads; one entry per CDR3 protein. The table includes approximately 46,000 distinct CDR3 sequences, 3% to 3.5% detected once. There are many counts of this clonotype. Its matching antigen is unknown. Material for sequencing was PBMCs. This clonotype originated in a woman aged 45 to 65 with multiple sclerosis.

CDR3 DNA: TGCGCCAGCAGTGAGGGGAGGACAGGGGACTACAATGAGCAGTTCTTC. This translates into CASSEGRTGDYNEQFF. The rearrangement uses TRBV10-1 and TRBJ2-1; TRBD1 matches at 9 bases. CDR1 is WNHNN and CDR2 is SYGVQD in the germline V gene (reference sequence). J was trimmed by 3 bases and V by 2 bases; bases with no gene match: 5. The CDR3 covers 16 residues.